Following are 6 T cell receptor beta chains from one sample sequenced in a study of blood T cells in healthy people across ages. Through a sample-barcoded 5' primer and a J-beta primer mix, a second PCR was run for about 6 to 11 cycles. MiXCR, run by TCRdb on the 5' RACE reads, gives a single entry per CDR3 protein. The sample includes around 1,700,000 distinct CDR3 sequences, under 30% seen only once; the top ten take 6.5% to 8.5%. Specimen: blood. The receptors were sampled from a woman aged 25 to 39 in good health.

This clonotype has just a few counts. This rearrangement joins TRBV9 to TRBJ1-2; D unclear. Germline V CDR1 and CDR2: SGDLS, YYNGEE. Trimming cost V 4 bases and J 4 bases, with 11 bases left between them. The length of the CDR3 is 13 residues. CDR3 nucleotides: TGTGCCAGCAGCTCCGCAGCAAGCTATGGCTACACCTTC. This encodes CASSSAASYGYTF.

The chain uses TRBV4-1 and TRBJ1-6, with TRBD1 matching over 7 bases. The germline gives CDR1 MGHRA, CDR2 YSYEKL. V shed 1 base and J 6 bases; nucleotides not matched to a gene: 3. The CDR3 has 15 residues. The CDR3 sequence is CASSQATGSNSPLHF. CDR3 bases: TGCGCCAGCAGCCAAGCGACAGGGAGTAATTCACCCCTCCACTTT.

This clonotype was recorded many times. The CDR3 DNA reads TGCGCCAGCAGTGATCGGACTAGCGGCTATTCCTACAATGAGCAGTTCTTC. It codes for CASSDRTSGYSYNEQFF. The chain combines TRBV10-2 with TRBJ2-1, with 10 bases lining up with TRBD2. Germline V gene data show CDR1 as WSHSY and CDR2 as SAAADI. The CDR3 has 17 amino acids. V gave up 3 bases and J gave up 1 base; unmatched junction bases: 6.

Written as DNA, the CDR3 is TGTGCCAGCAGACCGGGACTAGCTTTTGATGAGCAGTTCTTC. Translating gives CASRPGLAFDEQFF. The chain has TRBV12-3 or TRBV12-4 and TRBJ2-1, with TRBD2 identical over 9 bases. Losses at the gene ends were 6 bases for V and 8 bases for J; bases not matched to a gene: 8. There are 14 residues in the CDR3.

This clonotype occurred many times. The chain combines TRBV5-1 with TRBJ2-1, with no clear D. Per the germline V gene, CDR1 is SGHRS and CDR2 is YFSETQ. The CDR3 runs 13 residues. Trimming took 1 base from V and 10 from J, leaving 12 bases between them. This chain's CDR3 is CASSLRPYTEQFF. In DNA, the CDR3 is TGCGCCAGCAGCTTGCGACCCTATACCGAGCAGTTCTTC.

Ten or more counts support this clonotype. V is TRBV4-1 and J is TRBJ2-6; D call uncertain. Between the trimmed V and J ends, which lost 3 bases and 0 bases, there was a span of 9 bases. The CDR3 contains 16 residues. Germline V gives CDR1 MGHRA, CDR2 YSYEKL. The CDR3 sequence is CASSQGTDSGANVLTF. CDR3 DNA: TGCGCCAGCAGCCAGGGAACAGACTCTGGGGCCAACGTCCTGACTTTC.